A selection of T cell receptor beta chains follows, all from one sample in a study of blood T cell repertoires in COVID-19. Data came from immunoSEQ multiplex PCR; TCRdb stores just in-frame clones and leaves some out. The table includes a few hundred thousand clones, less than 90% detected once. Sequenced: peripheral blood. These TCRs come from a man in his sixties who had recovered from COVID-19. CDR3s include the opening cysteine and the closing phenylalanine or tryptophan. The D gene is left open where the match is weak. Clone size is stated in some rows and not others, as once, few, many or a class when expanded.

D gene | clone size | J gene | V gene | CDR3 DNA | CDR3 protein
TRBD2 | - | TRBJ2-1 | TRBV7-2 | TGTGCCAGCACACCAAGGACTAGGCCCAATGAGCAGTTCTTC | CASTPRTRPNEQFF
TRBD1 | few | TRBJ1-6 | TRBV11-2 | TGTGCCAGCAGCCCCAGGCCAGGGGGTGGTAATTCACCCCTCCACTTT | CASSPRPGGGNSPLHF
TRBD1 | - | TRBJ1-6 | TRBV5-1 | TGCGCCAGCAGCCTAACATTAGGACAGGGGAATTCACCCCTCCACTTT | CASSLTLGQGNSPLHF
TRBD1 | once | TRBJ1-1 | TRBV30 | TGTGCCTGGAGGGGACAGGGGGCAAACAGTGAAGCTTTCTTT | CAWRGQGANSEAFF
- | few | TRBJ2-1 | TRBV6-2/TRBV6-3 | TGTGCCAGCAGTTACTGGGACGGTGGCGGGGCCCACGGGAATGAGCAGTTCTTC | CASSYWDGGGAHGNEQFF
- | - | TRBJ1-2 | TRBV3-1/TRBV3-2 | TGTGCCAGCAGGCGCGCGGATAAGGGAGAATATGGCTACACCTTC | CASRRADKGEYGYTF
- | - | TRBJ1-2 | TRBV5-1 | TGCGCCAGCAGCGCTCGACAGGACGGCTACACCTTC | CASSARQDGYTF
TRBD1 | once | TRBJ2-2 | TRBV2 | TGTGCCAGCAATAGACAGGGAACGAACACCGGGGAGCTGTTTTTT | CASNRQGTNTGELFF
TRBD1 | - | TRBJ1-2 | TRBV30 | TGTGCCTGGAGTGTGGGACAGTATGGCTACACCTTC | CAWSVGQYGYTF
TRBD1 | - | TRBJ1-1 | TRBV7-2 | TGTGCCAGCAGCGGACAGGGGAAGCAAGCTTTCTTT | CASSGQGKQAFF
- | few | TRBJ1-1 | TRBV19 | TGTGCCAGTAGTACCGGCGGGACGGCTAACACTGAAGCTTTCTTT | CASSTGGTANTEAFF
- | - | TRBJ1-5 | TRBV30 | TGTGCCTGGAGTGACAGAGCGGCTTATAGCAATCAGCCCCAGCATTTT | CAWSDRAAYSNQPQHF
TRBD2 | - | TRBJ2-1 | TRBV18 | TGTGCCTCCTGGAGCGGGGGCGAGCTTTCCTACAATGAGCAGTTCTTC | CASWSGGELSYNEQFF
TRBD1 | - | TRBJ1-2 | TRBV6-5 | TGTGCCAGCAGCCTCCCGACAGGGGGACGTGATGGCTACACCTTC | CASSLPTGGRDGYTF
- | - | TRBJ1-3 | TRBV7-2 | TGTGCCAGCAGCTTAGAACAGCCTTTCTCTGGAAACACCATATATTTT | CASSLEQPFSGNTIYF
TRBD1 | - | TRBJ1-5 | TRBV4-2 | TGTGCCAGCAGCACTACAGGGGGCGAGGGTCAGCCCCAGCATTTT | CASSTTGGEGQPQHF
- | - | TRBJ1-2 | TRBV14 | TGTGCCAGCAGCCAAGCCCCAGGCTCTAACTATGGCTACACCTTC | CASSQAPGSNYGYTF
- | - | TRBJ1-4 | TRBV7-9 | TGTGCCAGCAGCTCCTCGGGGATGGATTTTGAAAAACTGTTTTTT | CASSSSGMDFEKLFF
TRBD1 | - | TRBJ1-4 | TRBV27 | TGTGCCAGCAGTTTAGGGGTGGCGGGACAGGGGAGTGGAACTAATGAAAAACTGTTTTTT | CASSLGVAGQGSGTNEKLFF
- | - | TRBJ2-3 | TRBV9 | TGTGCCAGCAGCGGATGGGGAGCAAGAGATACGCAGTATTTT | CASSGWGARDTQYF
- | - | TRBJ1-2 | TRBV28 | TGTGCCAGCAGTTTAGTACAGAGCTATGGCTACACCTTC | CASSLVQSYGYTF
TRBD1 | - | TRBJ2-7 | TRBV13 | TGTGCCAGCAGCAAGGACAGGGGGCAGGAGCAGTACTTC | CASSKDRGQEQYF
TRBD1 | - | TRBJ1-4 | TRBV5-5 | TGTGCCAGCAGCTTCATCGGACAGGGTAATGAAAAACTGTTTTTT | CASSFIGQGNEKLFF
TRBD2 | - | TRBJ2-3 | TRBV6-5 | TGTGCCAGCATAGGACTAGCGGGAGGTCGTACGCAGTATTTT | CASIGLAGGRTQYF
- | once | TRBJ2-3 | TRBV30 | TGTGCCTGGACTAGCTCCCCAGATACGCAGTATTTT | CAWTSSPDTQYF
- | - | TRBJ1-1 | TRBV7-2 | TGTGCCAGCAGCCCGAGTTCTTTT | CASSPSSF
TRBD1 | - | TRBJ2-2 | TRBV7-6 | TGTGCCAGCAGCTTTTCCGGGACAGGGGGCACCGGGGAGCTGTTTTTT | CASSFSGTGGTGELFF
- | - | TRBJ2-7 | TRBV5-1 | TGCGCCAGCAGCCCCCGCCCGCCAGCGGACTACGAGCAGTACTTC | CASSPRPPADYEQYF
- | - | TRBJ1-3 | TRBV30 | TGTGCCTGGACCAAATCCAATTCCGGAAACACCATATATTTT | CAWTKSNSGNTIYF
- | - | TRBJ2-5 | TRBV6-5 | TGTGCCAGCAGTTACTCGAGTGGGGCCGGTGAGACCCAGTACTTC | CASSYSSGAGETQYF
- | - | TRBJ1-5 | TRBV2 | TGTGCCAGCAGTGTGCAGAGGGCCGGTCAGCCCCAGCATTTT | CASSVQRAGQPQHF
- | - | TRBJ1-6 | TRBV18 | TGTGCCAGCTCACCAGGGGTGAGGGCCCCGGGGAATTCACCCCTCCACTTT | CASSPGVRAPGNSPLHF
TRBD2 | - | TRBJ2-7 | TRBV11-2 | TGTGCCAGCAGCTTACCCCTAACTAGCGGGGACCCCTACGAGCAGTACTTC | CASSLPLTSGDPYEQYF
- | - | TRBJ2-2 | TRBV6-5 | TGTGCCAGCAGTTACAGAGCTAGGGGGACCAGGGAGCTGTTTTTT | CASSYRARGTRELFF
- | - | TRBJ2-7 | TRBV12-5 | TGTGCTAGTGGTTCTCCCCAGGGTCTTCACGAGCAGTACTTC | CASGSPQGLHEQYF
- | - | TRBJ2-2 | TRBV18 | TGTGCCAGCTCACCGGGGCCCGGGGAGCTGTTTTTT | CASSPGPGELFF
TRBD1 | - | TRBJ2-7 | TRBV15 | TGTGCCACCAGCCCCGGGACAGTAACCTACGAGCAGTACTTC | CATSPGTVTYEQYF
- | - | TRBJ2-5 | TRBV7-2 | TGTGCCAGCAGCTCAACGGCCGGGACTCCCGCCCAGTACTTC | CASSSTAGTPAQYF
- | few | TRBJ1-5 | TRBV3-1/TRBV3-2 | TGTGCCAGCAGCCCCCGGTTCGGGGGCAATCAGCCCCAGCATTTT | CASSPRFGGNQPQHF
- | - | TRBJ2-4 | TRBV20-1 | TGCAGTGCTAGTGGCGGAGCTATAGCCAAAAACATTCAGTACTTC | CSASGGAIAKNIQYF
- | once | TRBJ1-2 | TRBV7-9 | TGTGCCAGCAGCTTAGAGCGGGGGGCAAACTATGGCTACACCTTC | CASSLERGANYGYTF
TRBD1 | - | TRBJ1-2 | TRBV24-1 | TGTGCCACCAGTGCCTTGGACAGGGGAGGCTACACCTTC | CATSALDRGGYTF
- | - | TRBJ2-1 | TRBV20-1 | TGCAGTGCCCGCTACAATGAGCAGTTCTTC | CSARYNEQFF
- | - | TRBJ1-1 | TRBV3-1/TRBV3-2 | TGTGCCAGCAGCAATCTTGACAGCAATGAAGCTTTCTTT | CASSNLDSNEAFF
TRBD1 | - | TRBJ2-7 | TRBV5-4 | TGTGCCAGCAGCACCCGGGACAGGGGGTCCCACGAGCAGTACTTC | CASSTRDRGSHEQYF
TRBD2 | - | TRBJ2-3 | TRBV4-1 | TGCGCCAGCAGTCGAACCCTAGCGGGGGCCACAGATACGCAGTATTTT | CASSRTLAGATDTQYF
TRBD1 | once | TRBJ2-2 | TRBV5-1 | TGCGCCAGCAGTCGGGACAGTCCGAACACCGGGGAGCTGTTTTTT | CASSRDSPNTGELFF
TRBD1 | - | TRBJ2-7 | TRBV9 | TGTGCCAGCAGCGTAGCCCCAGGGGGCTACGAGCAGTACTTC | CASSVAPGGYEQYF